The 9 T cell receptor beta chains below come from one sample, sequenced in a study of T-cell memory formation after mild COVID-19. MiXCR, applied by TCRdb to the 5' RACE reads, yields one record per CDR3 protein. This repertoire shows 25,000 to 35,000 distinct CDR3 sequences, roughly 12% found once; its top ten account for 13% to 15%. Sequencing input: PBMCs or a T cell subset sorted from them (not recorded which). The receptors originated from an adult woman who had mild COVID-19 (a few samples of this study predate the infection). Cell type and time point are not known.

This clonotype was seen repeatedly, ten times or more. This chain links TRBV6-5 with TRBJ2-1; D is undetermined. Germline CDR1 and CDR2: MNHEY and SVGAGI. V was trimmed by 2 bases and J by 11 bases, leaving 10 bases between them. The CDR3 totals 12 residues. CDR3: CASSYGGVKQFF. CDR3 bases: TGTGCCAGCAGTTACGGTGGGGTTAAGCAGTTCTTC.

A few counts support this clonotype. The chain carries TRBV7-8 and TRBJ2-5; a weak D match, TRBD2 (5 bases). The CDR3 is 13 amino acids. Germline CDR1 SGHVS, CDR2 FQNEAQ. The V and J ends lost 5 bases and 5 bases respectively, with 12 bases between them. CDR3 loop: CASSPTSGETQYF. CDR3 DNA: TGTGCCAGCAGCCCAACTAGTGGTGAGACCCAGTACTTC. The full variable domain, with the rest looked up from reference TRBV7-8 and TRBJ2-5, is GAGVSQSPRYKVAKRGQDVALRCDPISGHVSLFWYQQALGQGPEFLTYFQNEAQLDKSGLPSDRFFAERPEGSVSTLKIQRTQQEDSAVYLCASSPTSGETQYFGPGTRLLVL.

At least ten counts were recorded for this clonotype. The CDR3 protein is CASSYSGRSEKLFF. The CDR3 region has the DNA TGTGCCAGCAGTTACTCGGGGAGATCTGAAAAACTGTTTTTT. The gene calls are TRBV6-5 and TRBJ1-4; the D is unclear. The CDR3 extends over 14 amino acids. V was pared by 0 bases and J by 7 bases, with 9 bases between. Per germline, CDR1 MNHEY and CDR2 SVGAGI.

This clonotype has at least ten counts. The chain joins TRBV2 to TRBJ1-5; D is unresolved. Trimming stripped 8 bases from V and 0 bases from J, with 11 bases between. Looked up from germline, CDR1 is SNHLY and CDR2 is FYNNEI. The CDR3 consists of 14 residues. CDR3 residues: CASARLNSNQPQHF. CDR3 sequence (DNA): TGTGCCAGCGCCAGACTGAATAGCAATCAGCCCCAGCATTTT.

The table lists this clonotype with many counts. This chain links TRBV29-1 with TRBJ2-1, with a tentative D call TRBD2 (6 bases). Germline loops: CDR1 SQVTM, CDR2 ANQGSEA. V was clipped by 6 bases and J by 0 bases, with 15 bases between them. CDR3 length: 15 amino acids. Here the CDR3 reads CSVGRGGISYNEQFF. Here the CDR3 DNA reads TGCAGCGTGGGGCGTGGGGGGATCTCCTACAATGAGCAGTTCTTC.

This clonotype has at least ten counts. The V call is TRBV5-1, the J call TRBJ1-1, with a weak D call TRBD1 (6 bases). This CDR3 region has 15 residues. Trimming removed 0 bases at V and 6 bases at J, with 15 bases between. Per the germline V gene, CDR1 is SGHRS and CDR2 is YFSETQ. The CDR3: CASSLERGTAPEAFF. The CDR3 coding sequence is TGCGCCAGCAGCTTGGAGAGGGGGACGGCCCCTGAAGCTTTCTTT.

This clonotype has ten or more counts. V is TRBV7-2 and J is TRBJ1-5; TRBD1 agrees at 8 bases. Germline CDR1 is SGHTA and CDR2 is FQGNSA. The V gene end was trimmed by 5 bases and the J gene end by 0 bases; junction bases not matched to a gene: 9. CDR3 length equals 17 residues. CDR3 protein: CASSDTLQGDSNQPQHF. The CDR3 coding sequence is TGTGCCAGCAGCGATACCCTACAGGGGGATAGCAATCAGCCCCAGCATTTT.

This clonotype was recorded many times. The CDR3 DNA reads TGTGCCAGCAGTTTAGTTGTGGGACAGGGGGGTAAAAGCGAGCAGTACTTC. As protein: CASSLVVGQGGKSEQYF. The chain couples TRBV27 to TRBJ2-7, with 11 nucleotides matching TRBD1. CDR1 and CDR2 (germline): MNHEY, SMNVEV (reference sequence). J gave up 6 bases and V 2 bases, and 12 bases lay outside the gene matches. The CDR3 spans 17 residues.

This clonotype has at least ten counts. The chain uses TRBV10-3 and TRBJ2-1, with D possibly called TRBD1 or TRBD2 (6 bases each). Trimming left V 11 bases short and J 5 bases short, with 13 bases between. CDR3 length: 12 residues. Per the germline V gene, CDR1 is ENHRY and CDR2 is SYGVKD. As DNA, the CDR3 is TGTGCCGGCGGGGACAACGACAATGAGCAGTTCTTC. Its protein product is CAGGDNDNEQFF.